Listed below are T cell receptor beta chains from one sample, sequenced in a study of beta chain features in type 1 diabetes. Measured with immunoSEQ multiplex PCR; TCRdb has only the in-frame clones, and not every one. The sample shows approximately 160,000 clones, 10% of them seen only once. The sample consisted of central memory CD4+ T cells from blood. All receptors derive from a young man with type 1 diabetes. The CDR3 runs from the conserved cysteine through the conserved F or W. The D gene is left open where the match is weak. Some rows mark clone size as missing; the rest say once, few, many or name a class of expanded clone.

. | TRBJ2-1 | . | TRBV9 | CASSVASDSYNEQFF | TGTGCCAGCAGCGTGGCTAGCGACTCCTACAATGAGCAGTTCTTC
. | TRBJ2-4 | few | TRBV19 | CASSIGREDIQYF | TGTGCCAGTAGTATCGGCAGGGAGGACATTCAGTACTTC
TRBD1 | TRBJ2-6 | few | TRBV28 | CASRDRDVLTF | TGTGCCAGCCGGGACAGGGATGTCCTGACTTTC
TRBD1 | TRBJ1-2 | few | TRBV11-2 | CASSSTQGANYGYTF | TGTGCCAGCAGCTCCACGCAGGGGGCGAACTATGGCTACACCTTC
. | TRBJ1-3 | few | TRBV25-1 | CASSRGARWVSGNTIYF | TGTGCCAGCAGTAGAGGTGCCAGATGGGTCTCTGGAAACACCATATATTTT
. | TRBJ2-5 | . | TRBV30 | CARAGSRQETQYF | TGTGCGCGGGCGGGTTCCCGGCAAGAGACCCAGTACTTC
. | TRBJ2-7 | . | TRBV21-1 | CASSRGSPFYEQYF | TGTGCCAGCAGCCGTGGCAGTCCTTTTTACGAGCAGTACTTC
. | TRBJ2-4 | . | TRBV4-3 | CASSQRVASPNIQYF | TGCGCCAGCAGTCAGCGCGTGGCATCTCCGAACATTCAGTACTTC
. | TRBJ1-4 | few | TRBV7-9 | CASSPRGAGIFNEKLFF | TGTGCCAGCAGCCCCCGGGGGGCAGGGATTTTTAACGAAAAACTGTTTTTT
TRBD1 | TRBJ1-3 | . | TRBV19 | CASSTSTGMEVLSGNTIYF | TGTGCCAGTAGTACATCGACAGGGATGGAAGTTCTTTCTGGAAACACCATATATTTT
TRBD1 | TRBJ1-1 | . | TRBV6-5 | CASSRQGRDTEAFF | TGTGCCAGCAGTCGACAGGGCCGGGACACTGAAGCTTTCTTT
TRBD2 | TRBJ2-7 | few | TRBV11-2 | CASSLLTGVAGSYEQYF | TGTGCCAGCAGCCTACTGACCGGGGTAGCGGGTTCCTACGAGCAGTACTTC
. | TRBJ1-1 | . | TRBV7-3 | CASREGVNTEAFF | TGTGCCAGCAGAGAGGGGGTGAACACTGAAGCTTTCTTT
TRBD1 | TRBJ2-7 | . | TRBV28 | CASSSTGTGEGHEQYF | TGTGCCAGCAGTTCAACCGGGACAGGGGAGGGACACGAGCAGTACTTC
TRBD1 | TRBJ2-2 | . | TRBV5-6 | CASSSLDRGFGGELFF | TGTGCCAGCAGCTCGCTGGACAGGGGGTTCGGCGGGGAGCTGTTTTTT
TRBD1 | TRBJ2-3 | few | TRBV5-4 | CASSFQDRGPDTQYF | TGTGCCAGCAGCTTCCAGGACAGGGGGCCAGATACGCAGTATTTT
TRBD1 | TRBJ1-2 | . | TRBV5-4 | CASSSQGADGYTF | TGTGCCAGCAGCTCACAGGGGGCTGATGGCTACACCTTC
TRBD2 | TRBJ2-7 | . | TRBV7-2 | CASSSSAGETQYF | TGTGCCAGCAGCTCTTCGGCGGGAGAGACACAGTACTTC
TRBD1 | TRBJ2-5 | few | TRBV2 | CASSLDRGAETQYF | TGTGCCAGCAGCTTAGACAGGGGCGCGGAGACCCAGTACTTC
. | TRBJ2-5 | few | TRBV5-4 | CASSSGSQETQYF | TGTGCCAGCAGCTCCGGGAGCCAAGAGACCCAGTACTTC
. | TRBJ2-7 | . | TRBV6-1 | CASNRDVAYEQYF | TGTGCCAGCAACAGGGACGTCGCCTACGAGCAGTACTTC
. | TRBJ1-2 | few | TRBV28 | CASSQAHYGYTF | TGTGCCAGCAGTCAAGCACACTATGGCTACACCTTC
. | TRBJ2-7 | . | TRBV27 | CASSFDRFKLYEQYF | TGTGCCAGCAGTTTCGACAGGTTCAAATTATACGAGCAGTACTTC
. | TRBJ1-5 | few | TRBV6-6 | CASSHLGQGYQPQHF | TGTGCCAGCAGCCATCTAGGCCAGGGGTATCAGCCCCAGCATTTT
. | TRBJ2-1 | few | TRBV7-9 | CASSPPGWDNEQFF | TGTGCCAGCAGCCCCCCCGGGTGGGACAATGAGCAGTTCTTC
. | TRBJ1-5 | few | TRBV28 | CASIPGARHQPQHF | TGTGCCAGCATCCCAGGGGCCCGGCATCAGCCCCAGCATTTT
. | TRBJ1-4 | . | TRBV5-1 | CASSLGINEKLFF | TGCGCCAGCAGCTTGGGTATTAATGAAAAACTGTTTTTT
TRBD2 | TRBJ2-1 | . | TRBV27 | CASRLAGPTYNEQFF | TGTGCCAGCAGGCTAGCGGGGCCAACCTACAATGAGCAGTTCTTC
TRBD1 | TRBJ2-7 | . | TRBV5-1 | CASSLGGQASSYEQYF | TGCGCCAGCAGCTTGGGAGGACAGGCATCCTCCTACGAGCAGTACTTC
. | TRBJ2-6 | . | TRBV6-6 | CASSYPTGSGANVLTF | TGTGCCAGCAGTTATCCCACAGGGTCTGGGGCCAACGTCCTGACTTTC
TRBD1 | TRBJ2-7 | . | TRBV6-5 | CASSYGQGRYEQYF | TGTGCCAGCAGTTACGGACAGGGTCGCTACGAGCAGTACTTC
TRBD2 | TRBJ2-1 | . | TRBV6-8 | CASIPRVGGRSYNEQFF | TGTGCCAGCATCCCTCGGGTAGGCGGGAGGTCCTACAATGAGCAGTTCTTC
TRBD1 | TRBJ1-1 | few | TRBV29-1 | CSTYGTGTTEAFF | TGCAGCACCTACGGGACAGGGACCACTGAAGCTTTCTTT
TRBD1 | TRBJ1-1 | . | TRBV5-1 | CASTRDSMNTEAFF | TGCGCCAGCACACGGGACAGCATGAACACTGAAGCTTTCTTT
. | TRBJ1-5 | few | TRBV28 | CATQRQFNQPQHF | TGTGCCACCCAGAGACAGTTCAATCAGCCCCAGCATTTT
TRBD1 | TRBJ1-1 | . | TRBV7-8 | CASSFTGGAGAFF | TGTGCCAGCAGCTTTACAGGGGGCGCAGGAGCTTTCTTT
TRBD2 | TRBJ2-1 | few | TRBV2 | CASSVLAGFLEQFF | TGTGCCAGCAGTGTCCTAGCGGGATTCCTTGAGCAGTTCTTC
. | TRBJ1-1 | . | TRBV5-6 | CASSLLGPTEAFF | TGTGCCAGCAGCTTGTTGGGCCCCACTGAAGCTTTCTTT
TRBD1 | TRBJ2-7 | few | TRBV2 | CASSRQGTYEQYF | TGTGCCAGCAGTCGACAGGGTACCTACGAGCAGTACTTC
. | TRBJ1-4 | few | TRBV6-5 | CASSYSQGPNEKLFF | TGTGCCAGCAGTTACTCCCAGGGTCCTAATGAAAAACTGTTTTTT
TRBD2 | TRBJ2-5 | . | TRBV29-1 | CSVELTSGRETQYF | TGCAGCGTTGAATTAACTAGCGGGAGAGAGACCCAGTACTTC
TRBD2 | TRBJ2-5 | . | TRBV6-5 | CASSRRELETQYF | TGTGCCAGCAGTCGGCGGGAGCTGGAGACCCAGTACTTC
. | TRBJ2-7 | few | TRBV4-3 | CASSPDSRNYEQYF | TGCGCCAGCAGCCCGGACTCACGAAACTACGAGCAGTACTTC
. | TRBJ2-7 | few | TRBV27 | CASSPRRRDYEQYF | TGTGCCAGCAGTCCACGAAGGAGGGACTACGAGCAGTACTTC
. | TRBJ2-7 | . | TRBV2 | CASSGSAGRPQYEQYF | TGTGCCAGCAGTGGTTCTGCGGGCCGACCCCAATACGAGCAGTACTTC
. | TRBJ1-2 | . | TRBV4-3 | CASSQDDSHYGYTF | TGCGCCAGCAGCCAAGATGACAGCCACTATGGCTACACCTTC
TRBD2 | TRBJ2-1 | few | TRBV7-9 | CASSLGRGGENEQFF | TGTGCCAGCAGCTTAGGACGCGGGGGTGAGAATGAGCAGTTCTTC
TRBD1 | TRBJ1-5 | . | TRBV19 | CATKTGAGNQPQHF | TGTGCCACCAAGACAGGGGCAGGCAATCAGCCCCAGCATTTT
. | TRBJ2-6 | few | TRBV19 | CASSSTGFGANVLTF | TGTGCCAGTAGTTCTACAGGGTTTGGGGCCAACGTCCTGACTTTC
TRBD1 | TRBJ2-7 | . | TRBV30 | CAWSTQGGGYEQYF | TGTGCCTGGAGTACACAGGGGGGAGGCTACGAGCAGTACTTC